Below, 30 T cell receptor beta chains from the same sample are listed, as sequenced in a study of monozygotic twins with inflammatory bowel disease. After re-calling the 5' RACE reads, TCRdb lists one entry per CDR3 protein, DNA absent. Its table lists around 150,000 distinct CDR3 sequences. Input material: blood. These receptors all stem from a human donor with ulcerative colitis or Crohn's disease, or a healthy co-twin of an affected twin (not recorded which).

This chain links TRBV7-2 with TRBJ2-3; TCRdb outputs TRBD2, but without DNA this stays unchecked. This CDR3 is built from 16 residues. Germline values: CDR1 SGHTA, CDR2 FQGNSA. CDR3 sequence: CASSSRLDGLGDTQYF.

This chain connects TRBV7-3 to TRBJ2-3. Germline CDR1 reads SGHTA; CDR2 reads FQGTGA. CDR3 size: 16 residues. The CDR3 loop is CASSPTLAAGTDTQYF.

V usage is TRBV6-1 and J usage is TRBJ1-5. The CDR3 consists of 15 residues. The germline V gene encodes CDR1 MNHNS and CDR2 SASEGT. CDR3 sequence reads: CASIRGRDSNQPQHF.

CDR3 amino acids: CASSLSGTATYEQYF. V usage is TRBV28 and J usage is TRBJ2-7; absent DNA, TCRdb's TRBD1 call cannot be checked. CDR3 size: 15 residues. Per germline, CDR1 MDHEN and CDR2 SYDVKM. Using reference TRBV28 and TRBJ2-7 for the parts outside the CDR3, the full variable domain is DVKVTQSSRYLVKRTGEKVFLECVQDMDHENMFWYRQDPGLGLRLIYFSYDVKMKEKGDIPEGYSVSREKKERFSLILESASTNQTSMYLCASSLSGTATYEQYFGPGTRLTVT.

This rearrangement joins TRBV20-1 to TRBJ2-7. The V gene's germline CDR1 is DFQATT and CDR2 SNEGSKA (reference sequence). This CDR3 is built from 15 residues. The CDR3 sequence: CSARMLGGGIYEQYF.

The CDR3 sequence: CASSQGGGVQTQYF. The genes are TRBV4-2 and TRBJ2-5; there is no DNA to check the TCRdb D call of TRBD2. CDR1 and CDR2 from the germline V gene are LGHNA and YNFKEQ. The CDR3 spans 14 residues.

The V and J genes are TRBV15 and TRBJ2-2. The CDR3 contains 13 residues. Germline V gene data show CDR1 as LNHNV and CDR2 as YYDKDF (reference sequence). The chain's CDR3 is CATSRDSPGELFF.

The chain has TRBV6-5 and TRBJ2-3. There are 11 residues in the CDR3. Germline V gene sequence: CDR1 MNHEY, CDR2 SVGAGI. The CDR3 loop reads CASSYLNTQYF.

V gene TRBV12-3 or TRBV12-4 combines with J gene TRBJ1-1; TCRdb returns TRBD1, unconfirmable since there is no DNA. The CDR3 is 14 amino acids. CDR3 region: CASSLGQGNTEAFF.

This chain joins TRBV29-1 and TRBJ2-2; the D gene TCRdb calls, TRBD2, cannot be checked with no DNA. CDR1 is SQVTM, CDR2 ANQGSEA, per germline. The CDR3 has 14 residues. This chain's CDR3 is CSVGSRTNTGELFF.

CDR3 sequence: CSALWGDYQETQYF. The chain recombines TRBV20-1 with TRBJ2-5; the D call of TRBD1 rests on TCRdb alone, since no DNA is present to check it. There are 14 residues in the CDR3. Germline CDR1 DFQATT, CDR2 SNEGSKA (reference sequence).

This sequence joins TRBV12-3 or TRBV12-4 and TRBJ2-5; there is no DNA to check the TCRdb D call of TRBD1. The CDR3 runs 15 residues. The CDR3 here is CASTQGQGHLETQYF.

The chain uses TRBV14 and TRBJ2-7. The CDR3 extends over 15 amino acids. Germline V gene lookup returns CDR1 SGHDN and CDR2 FVKESK. The CDR3 sequence: CASSRNHFTLYEQYF. Complete variable domain (other parts from reference TRBV14 and TRBJ2-7): EAGVTQFPSHSVIEKGQTVTLRCDPISGHDNLYWYRRVMGKEIKFLLHFVKESKQDESGMPNNRFLAERTGGTYSTLKVQPAELEDSGVYFCASSRNHFTLYEQYFGPGTRLTVT.

The V call is TRBV10-3, the J call TRBJ2-1; TCRdb's D gene call, TRBD2, goes unchecked for lack of DNA. The CDR3 length is 14 residues. The germline V gene encodes CDR1 ENHRY and CDR2 SYGVKD. The CDR3 sequence: CAISGIAGEGEQFF.

The chain joins TRBV24-1 to TRBJ2-1. This CDR3 is 18 amino acids long. Germline loops: CDR1 KGHDR, CDR2 SFDVKD. The CDR3 protein is CATSDTPISGSSYNEQFF.

This chain connects TRBV20-1 to TRBJ2-3. Germline-derived CDR1 and CDR2 are DFQATT and SNEGSKA (reference sequence). This CDR3 is built from 15 residues. This CDR3 reads CSARVRGLYTDTQYF.

This chain links TRBV12-3 or TRBV12-4 with TRBJ1-2. The CDR3 has 14 amino acids. CDR3 sequence: CASSLEQPNYGYTF.

This rearrangement joins TRBV28 to TRBJ2-5; TCRdb proposes TRBD1, but this gene call is untestable without DNA. The CDR3 length is 14 residues. Germline V gene data show CDR1 as MDHEN and CDR2 as SYDVKM. The CDR3 region is CASRVQGSQETQYF.

The chain joins TRBV19 to TRBJ1-1. In germline, CDR1 is LNHDA, CDR2 SQIVND (reference sequence). The CDR3 spans 13 residues. CDR3 loop: CASSMRENTEAFF.

The CDR3 sequence: CASSRSVARDNEQFF. V usage is TRBV4-2 and J usage is TRBJ2-1; as DNA is missing, the TRBD1 call by TCRdb cannot be tested. Germline loops: CDR1 LGHNA, CDR2 YNFKEQ. This CDR3 has 15 amino acids.

The genes are TRBV12-3 or TRBV12-4 and TRBJ1-2. CDR3 length: 12 residues. CDR3 sequence: CASSLGMYGYTF.

This chain connects TRBV4-1 to TRBJ2-1. Germline CDR1 MGHRA, CDR2 YSYEKL. This CDR3 comprises 13 residues. The CDR3 reads CASSQVPVNEQFF.

The chain couples TRBV28 to TRBJ2-7; TCRdb's D call of TRBD2 is untestable without DNA. Germline CDR1 MDHEN, CDR2 SYDVKM. This CDR3 is 16 amino acids long. The CDR3 reads CASSLWPREVRKEQYF.

V is TRBV5-1 and J is TRBJ2-7; absent DNA, TCRdb's TRBD2 call cannot be checked. The CDR3 is 15 amino acids. Germline-derived CDR1 and CDR2 are SGHRS and YFSETQ. The CDR3 region is CASSPTSGNLYEQYF.

This chain joins TRBV7-3 and TRBJ1-1; with no DNA, the TCRdb D assignment of TRBD1 cannot be verified. The CDR3 is made up of 17 amino acids. The V gene's germline CDR1 is SGHTA and CDR2 FQGTGA. Here the CDR3 reads CASSPDRVGYGNTEAFF.

This sequence joins TRBV14 and TRBJ2-5; TCRdb's D call, TRBD1, is unchecked because there is no DNA. The CDR3 has 14 amino acids. Germline lookup yields CDR1 SGHDN and CDR2 FVKESK. The CDR3: CASSPRWGPETQYF.

The chain is built from TRBV5-1 and TRBJ1-3; TCRdb calls TRBD1, which cannot be checked without DNA. The CDR3 runs 15 residues. The germline V gene has CDR1 SGHRS and CDR2 YFSETQ. The CDR3 protein is CASSLMSGAGNTIYF.

J is TRBJ1-1 and V is TRBV7-9. CDR3 length: 13 residues. CDR1 and CDR2 from the germline V gene are SEHNR and FQNEAQ (reference sequence). The CDR3: CASSLDTNTEAFF.

The chain couples TRBV12-3 or TRBV12-4 to TRBJ2-1; the D gene TCRdb calls, TRBD1, cannot be checked with no DNA. CDR3 length: 13 residues. CDR3 region: CASSYMTGNEQFF.

V usage is TRBV9 and J usage is TRBJ2-1; TCRdb's D call, TRBD2, is unchecked because there is no DNA. The CDR3 contains 18 residues. Looked up from germline, CDR1 is SGDLS and CDR2 is YYNGEE. CDR3 region: CASSDEGATSGTWNEQFF.